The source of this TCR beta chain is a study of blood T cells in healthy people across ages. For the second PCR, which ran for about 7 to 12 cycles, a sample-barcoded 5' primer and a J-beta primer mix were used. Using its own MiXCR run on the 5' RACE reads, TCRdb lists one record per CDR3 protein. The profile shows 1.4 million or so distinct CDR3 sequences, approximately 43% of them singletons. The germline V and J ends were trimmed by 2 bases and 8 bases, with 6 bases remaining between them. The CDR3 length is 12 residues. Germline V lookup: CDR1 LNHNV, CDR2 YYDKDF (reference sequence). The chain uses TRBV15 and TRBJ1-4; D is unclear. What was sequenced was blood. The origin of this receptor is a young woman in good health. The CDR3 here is CATSRLQEKLFF. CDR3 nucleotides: TGTGCCACCAGCAGACTTCAGGAAAAACTGTTTTTT. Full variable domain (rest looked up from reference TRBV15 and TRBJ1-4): DAMVIQNPRYQVTQFGKPVTLSCSQTLNHNVMYWYQQKSSQAPKLLFHYYDKDFNNEADTPDNFQSRRPNTSFCFLDIRSPGLGDTAMYLCATSRLQEKLFFGSGTQLSVL.